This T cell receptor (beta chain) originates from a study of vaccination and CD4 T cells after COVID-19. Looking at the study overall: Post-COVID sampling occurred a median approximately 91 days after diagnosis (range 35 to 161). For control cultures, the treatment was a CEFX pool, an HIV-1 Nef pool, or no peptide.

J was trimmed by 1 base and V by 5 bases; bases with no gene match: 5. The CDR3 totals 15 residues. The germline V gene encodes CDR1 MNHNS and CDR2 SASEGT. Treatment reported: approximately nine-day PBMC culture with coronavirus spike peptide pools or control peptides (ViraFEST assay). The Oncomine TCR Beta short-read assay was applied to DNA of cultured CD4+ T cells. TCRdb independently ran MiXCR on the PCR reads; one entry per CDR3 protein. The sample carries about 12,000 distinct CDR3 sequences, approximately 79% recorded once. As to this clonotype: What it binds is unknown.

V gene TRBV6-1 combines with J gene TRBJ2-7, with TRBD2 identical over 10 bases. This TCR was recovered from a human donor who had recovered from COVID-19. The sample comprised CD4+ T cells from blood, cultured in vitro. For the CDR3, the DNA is TGTGCCAGCAGTCCGGCTAGCGGGAGATCCTACGAGCAGTACTTC. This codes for CASSPASGRSYEQYF.